This T cell receptor beta chain was retrieved from a study of T cells in Graves' hyperthyroidism and ophthalmopathy. TCR beta CDR3 regions were amplified from RNA transcripts. The HTBI primer set was used in a first-round RT-PCR of the TCR CDR3. TCRdb analysed the multiplex PCR reads with MiXCR anew, one entry per CDR3 protein. The top ten hold approximately 20% of the sample, which has about 400,000 distinct CDR3 sequences, approximately 16% seen once. The V and J ends lost 9 bases and 9 bases, in that order; junction bases with no gene match: 2. This CDR3 has 13 amino acids. Per germline, CDR1 MDHEN and CDR2 SYDVKM.

The chain couples TRBV28 to TRBJ2-1; 16 positions agree with TRBD2. The source is a woman between 55 and 75 years old with Graves' ophthalmopathy. The specimen was blood. CDR3 nucleotide sequence: TGTGCCAGTGGGACTAGCGGGAGGGTTGAGCAGTTCTTC. Amino acid sequence: CASGTSGRVEQFF.